This paragraph reports one T cell receptor beta chain. These data belong to a study of blood T cell repertoires in COVID-19. Study at large: Acute and convalescent COVID-19 specimens originated in the United States, Italy and Spain. PBMCs, B-cell-depleted T cells, or T cells were the source of the cDNA or gDNA that made up the material.

Germline V gene sequence: CDR1 SQVTM, CDR2 ANQGSEA. V was pared by 6 bases and J by 1 base, with 13 bases between. This CDR3 has 14 amino acids. Per the authors' pipeline: Estimates of nucleated cell counts were drawn from the amplification of reference gene primers. Sequencing used immunoSEQ multiplex PCR; TCRdb keeps in-frame clones, though not all of them. V and J calls and clone size come straight from that table; D and trimming were deduced from the DNA. The table shows about 150,000 clones, with around 82% occurring only once. The rearrangement links TRBV29-1 to TRBJ1-3; D gene ambiguous. The sample consisted of peripheral blood. The clonotype comes from a man between 65 and 85 years old with active or convalescent COVID-19. Here the CDR3 DNA reads TGCAGCGTCTCGGACGGGATTTCTGGAAACACCATATATTTT. It encodes CSVSDGISGNTIYF.